This T cell receptor beta chain was observed in a study of blood T cell repertoires in COVID-19. Background on the study: Material from acute and convalescent COVID-19 was sourced from the United States, Italy and Spain. The cDNA or gDNA used as material had been derived from T cells, B-cell-depleted T cells, or PBMCs.

In the original analysis: Estimation of nucleated cell counts was performed using reference gene primer amplification. Here immunoSEQ multiplex PCR was the method, and the copy in TCRdb shows in-frame clones only, minus some. That table furnishes V, J and clone size, whereas the DNA furnished D and trimming. Of approximately 220,000 clones listed, 80% to 90% are singletons. This receptor was identified in a man over 45 with acute or convalescent COVID-19. Sequences were obtained from peripheral blood.

The CDR3 DNA reads as TGTGCCAGCAGACACGCCGGGGGTTTGGGCTATGGCTACACCTTC. This gives the protein CASRHAGGLGYGYTF. J is TRBJ1-2 and V is TRBV3-1 (or the pseudogene TRBV3-2); D may be TRBD1 (5 bases). The CDR3 covers 15 residues. V was shortened by 6 bases and J by 4 bases, with 18 bases between the two germline ends. Germline lookup yields CDR1 LGHDT and CDR2 YNNKEL (reference sequence).